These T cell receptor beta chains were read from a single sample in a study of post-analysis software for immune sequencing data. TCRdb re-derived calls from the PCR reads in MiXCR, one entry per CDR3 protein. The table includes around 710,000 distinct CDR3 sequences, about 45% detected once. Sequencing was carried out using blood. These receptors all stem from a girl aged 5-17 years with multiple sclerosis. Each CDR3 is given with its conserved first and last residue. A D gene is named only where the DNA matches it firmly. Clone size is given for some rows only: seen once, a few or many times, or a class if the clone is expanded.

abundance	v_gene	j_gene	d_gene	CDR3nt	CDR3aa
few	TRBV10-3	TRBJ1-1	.	TGTGCCATCAGTGAGTCTGAGTCCGAATACACTGAAGCTTTCTTT	CAISESESEYTEAFF
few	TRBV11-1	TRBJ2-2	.	TGTGCCAGCAGCTTGGCTAGCCCGCCCACGAGTGTCGGGGAGCTGTTTTTT	CASSLASPPTSVGELFF
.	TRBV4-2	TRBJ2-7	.	TGTGCCAGCAACCCTGGGGGCGGCTCCTACGAGCAGTACTTC	CASNPGGGSYEQYF
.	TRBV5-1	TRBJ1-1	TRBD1	TGCGCCAGCAGCTTGGAGGGGGCGGTCACTGAAGCTTTCTTT	CASSLEGAVTEAFF
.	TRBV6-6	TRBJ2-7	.	TGTGCCAGCAGGCCCCAGGCAGGGCCCTACGAGCAGTACTTC	CASRPQAGPYEQYF
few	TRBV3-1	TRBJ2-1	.	TGTGCCAGCAGCCAGGGTGGAGTTAGGGCGGGTTACAATGAGCAGTTCTTC	CASSQGGVRAGYNEQFF
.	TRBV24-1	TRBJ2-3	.	TGTGCCACCAGTGCCACAGGGAGGGACATCGAGATCACAGATACGCAGTATTTT	CATSATGRDIEITDTQYF
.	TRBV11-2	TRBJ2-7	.	TGTGCCAGCAGCTTATCCCGGGATCCCCGCAGGAGTCCTTACGAGCAGTACTTC	CASSLSRDPRRSPYEQYF
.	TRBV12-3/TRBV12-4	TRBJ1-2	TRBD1	TGTGCCAGCAGCGGCAGACAGGGGGCGAACTATGGCTACACCTTC	CASSGRQGANYGYTF
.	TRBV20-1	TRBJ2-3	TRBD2	TGCAGTGCTAACCCAGCGGGAGGGCCCCTCTATACGCAGTATTTT	CSANPAGGPLYTQYF
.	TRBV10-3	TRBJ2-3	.	TGTGCCACCAGTGAGTCGGATGGAGGGAGGACGCATACGCAGTATTTT	CATSESDGGRTHTQYF
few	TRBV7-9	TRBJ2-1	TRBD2	TGTGCCAGCAGATGGACTAGCGGAAACAATGAGCAGTTCTTC	CASRWTSGNNEQFF
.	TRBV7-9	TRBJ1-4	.	TGTGCCAGCAGCTTTTCAAGGAACAAGAGGGGTGAAAAACTGTTTTTT	CASSFSRNKRGEKLFF
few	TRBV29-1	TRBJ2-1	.	TGCAGCGAATCGGACGATTACAATGAGCAGTTCTTC	CSESDDYNEQFF
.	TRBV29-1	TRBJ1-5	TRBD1	TGCAGCATTAGACAGGGGATGGCTCAGCCCCAGCATTTT	CSIRQGMAQPQHF
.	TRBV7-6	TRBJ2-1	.	TGTGCCAGCAGCTTAGACCAGGGCGGCGAGCAGTTCTTC	CASSLDQGGEQFF
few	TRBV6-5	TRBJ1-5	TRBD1	TGTGCCAGCAGCCCGGGGACAGGCCCTCGGGATCAGCCCCAGCATTTT	CASSPGTGPRDQPQHF
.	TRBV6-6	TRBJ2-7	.	TGTGCCAGCAGCCACGGGCGAGGCGAGCAGTACTTC	CASSHGRGEQYF
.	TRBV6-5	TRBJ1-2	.	TGTGCCAGCAGTTACCGGCAGTTCTATGGCTACACCTTC	CASSYRQFYGYTF
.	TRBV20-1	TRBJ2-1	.	TGCAGTGCTAGTATCCCCTCTGCGCCGCTTCGGTCGAATGAGCAGTTCTTC	CSASIPSAPLRSNEQFF